This T cell receptor (beta chain) was captured by sequencing in a study of T cells in Graves' hyperthyroidism and ophthalmopathy. Study-wide points: Appearing also in blood were most of the thyroid clonotypes expanded above 0.001.

This clonotype was picked up a small number of times. Its target is not known. Regions amplified from RNA transcripts were the TCR beta CDR3 regions. A set of HTBI primers served as the primers for a first-round RT-PCR of the TCR CDR3. TCRdb ran MiXCR on the multiplex PCR reads and lists one entry per CDR3 protein. Altogether over 450,000 distinct CDR3 sequences are present, roughly 17% being singletons, with the ten largest covering under 20%. Ophthalmopathy patients showed a Clinical Activity Score of at least 3, NOSPECS grade of at least 4 and duration under 3 months. For the diagnoses, clinical symptoms, serum thyroxine and TRAb, thyroid ultrasound and orbital computed tomography were used. PBMCs were sourced from roughly 10 ml fresh peripheral blood. This clonotype was sampled from a woman aged 18-29 years with Graves' ophthalmopathy. The sample taken for sequencing was blood.

The DNA for the CDR3 is TGTGCCAGCAGCCAAGAAGGTAGCGGGAACGAAGGAGCCAATGAGCAGTTCTTC. Translating gives CASSQEGSGNEGANEQFF. This chain links TRBV4-2 with TRBJ2-1, with 8 bases lining up with TRBD2. Per germline, CDR1 LGHNA and CDR2 YNFKEQ. The CDR3 totals 18 residues. With V trimmed by 0 bases and J by 6 bases, 13 bases remained unmatched.